This TCR beta chain was retrieved from a study of blood T cell repertoires in COVID-19 (dated by TCRdb to between 2020 and 2021). In terms of the full investigation: Samples from collaborators originated in the United States, Italy and Spain and spanned both the acute and convalescent phases of COVID-19. Samples came from the ongoing ImmuneRACE study (first 160 participants) plus 1,254 subjects from 6 global collaborators. Where available, HLA class I and class II types were taken from metadata supplied by the sample provider and were not determined by assay-based typing. The dataset comprised deeply sampled blood TCRbeta repertoires from subjects exposed to, actively infected with, or recovered from COVID-19. The prospective study material was composed of cDNA or gDNA derived from T cells, B-cell-depleted T cells, or PBMCs. Nearly every sample came with metadata listing a de-identified subject ID, COVID-19 status, age in years and sex. The repertoires were made available in a free public database intended to serve as a resource for research on the immune response to SARS-CoV-2. The investigation overall reported the following: The quantity of clinical and demographic metadata differed by source and by participant and was supplied without curation.

TCRbeta CDR3 regions were amplified from genomic DNA by means of the immunoSEQ Assay, a bias-controlled multiplex PCR. As for the original processing: Within the assay, amplification of reference gene primers was used to estimate how many nucleated cells each sample contained. Sequence reads were collapsed and filtered to measure the absolute abundance of every unique TCRbeta CDR3 rearrangement. For each sample, productive Simpson clonality was calculated by taking the square root of Simpson's diversity index across productive rearrangements. This immuneACCESS table, as held by TCRdb, lists in-frame sequences with V and J called but not all clones. Of the missing ones, under half trace to an unresolved V gene in checked studies; the others have no known cause. V and J calls and clone size come straight from that table; D and trimming were deduced from the DNA. The table for this sample lists 110,000 to 150,000 clones; roughly 85% of them were counted only once. In total, the top ten clones hold around 3% of the sample.

Comment on this clone: What this receptor recognizes is not known. One base away there is no much larger clone; base qualities are not given.

Reading the germline V gene (reference sequence) gives CDR1 LGHDT and CDR2 YNNKEL. V is pruned by 0 bases and J by 10 bases, leaving 5 bases of the junction without a gene match. Taken from cysteine to phenylalanine, the CDR3 has 13 residues. Only the CDR3 region is kept as DNA, spanning 39 bases read in frame from base 1. Collaborating institutions collected whole blood in K2EDTA tubes following their own protocols. Collaborator samples were shipped for TCRbeta analysis as frozen whole blood, isolated PBMCs, or DNA extracted from either sample type. The chain is made from TRBV3-1 (or the pseudogene TRBV3-2) and TRBJ1-1; 7 central nucleotides agree with TRBD1. This sequence originates from a man in his fifties with acute or convalescent COVID-19. Material: peripheral blood. The CDR3 here reads CASSQEVGGAAFF. In nucleotides, the sequence is TGTGCCAGCAGCCAAGAAGTAGGGGGCGCAGCTTTCTTT.